The clone carrying this TCR beta chain turned up a few times. The antigen remains unidentified. In making TCR cDNA, 5'RACE template switching added a universal primer site and UMIs to it. TCRdb processed the 5' RACE reads anew with MiXCR; each CDR3 protein has one entry. The data show about 320,000 distinct CDR3 sequences, approximately 4.3% seen once. The data were obtained in a study of T cells after yellow fever vaccination. Study-wide context: Fractions of low cell number were prepared using SMART-Seq v4 Ultra Low Input.

Germline V lookup: CDR1 SGHTA, CDR2 FQGNSA. The CDR3 extends over 14 amino acids. Trimming left V 3 bases short and J 1 base short, with 7 bases between. Regarding the study as a whole: There was a small share of clonotypes that showed up in both the CD4 and CD8 compartments.

This TCR was sampled from a man between 18 and 29 years old who received the YFV17D yellow fever vaccine. The J gene is TRBJ1-3, the V gene TRBV7-2; no firm D call. Sample: PBMCs, taken 15 days after the yellow fever booster vaccination. The CDR3 protein is CASSLAKSGNTIYF. DNA for the CDR3: TGTGCCAGCAGCTTGGCCAAGTCTGGAAACACCATATATTTT.